These T cell receptor beta chains were read from a single sample in a study of blood T cell repertoires in COVID-19. The protocol was immunoSEQ multiplex PCR, while the TCRdb copy is restricted to in-frame clones and leaves out a portion. The top ten hold less than 9.5% of the sample, which has some 500,000 clones, about 88% seen once. Sequencing was performed on peripheral blood. These receptor sequences come from a woman in her forties or fifties with COVID-19, enrolled during active disease. CDR3s include the opening cysteine and the closing phenylalanine or tryptophan. D genes are given only for firm matches. Expanded clones get a size class; other rows say once, few or many, or leave the size out.

d_gene,v_gene,abundance,j_gene,CDR3aa,CDR3nt
-,TRBV3-1/TRBV3-2,once,TRBJ1-6,CASSQGRPGSLALHF,TGTGCCAGCAGCCAAGGGAGGCCGGGGAGTTTGGCCCTCCACTTT
-,TRBV5-1,once,TRBJ2-1,CASSPGLNNEQFF,TGCGCCAGCAGCCCTGGACTGAATAATGAGCAGTTCTTC
-,TRBV28,-,TRBJ1-2,CASSLRRAYGYTF,TGTGCCAGCAGTTTGCGCAGGGCATATGGCTACACCTTC
TRBD1,TRBV9,-,TRBJ1-3,CATGTGPDSGNTIYF,TGTGCCACCGGGACAGGGCCTGACTCTGGAAACACCATATATTTT
TRBD1,TRBV28,-,TRBJ2-2,CASSLTGQGAPNTGELFF,TGTGCCAGCAGTCTGACGGGACAGGGGGCGCCTAACACCGGGGAGCTGTTTTTT
TRBD2,TRBV12-3/TRBV12-4,-,TRBJ2-7,CASSQLAVGEQYF,TGTGCCAGCAGTCAACTAGCGGTGGGAGAGCAGTACTTC
-,TRBV4-1,once,TRBJ1-3,CASSQVYGLSGNTIYF,TGCGCCAGCAGCCAGGTCTATGGGCTGTCTGGAAACACCATATATTTT
TRBD2,TRBV19,-,TRBJ2-7,CASSTPSLASGYEQYF,TGTGCCAGTAGTACTCCCAGCTTGGCTAGCGGTTACGAGCAGTACTTC
TRBD1,TRBV9,-,TRBJ2-7,CASSSSGTGGVHEQYF,TGTGCCAGCAGCTCTTCCGGGACAGGGGGCGTCCACGAGCAGTACTTC
-,TRBV7-2,-,TRBJ1-5,CASSLVLGGDQPQHF,TGTGCCAGCAGCTTAGTGCTTGGGGGGGATCAGCCCCAGCATTTT
TRBD2,TRBV28,-,TRBJ2-1,CASSLRLAGYNEQFF,TGTGCCAGCAGTTTAAGACTAGCGGGATACAATGAGCAGTTCTTC
-,TRBV4-2,-,TRBJ2-4,CASSQEEGKGTRNFQYF,TGTGCCAGCAGCCAAGAAGAGGGGAAAGGGACTCGCAATTTTCAGTACTTC
TRBD1,TRBV5-1,-,TRBJ1-2,CASSLGQGAVRQDGYTF,TGCGCCAGCAGCCTAGGACAGGGGGCAGTGAGACAGGATGGCTACACCTTC
-,TRBV10-2,-,TRBJ1-1,CASRGGTEAFF,TGCGCCTCTAGGGGAGGGACTGAAGCTTTCTTT
TRBD2,TRBV12-5,-,TRBJ2-1,CASGLVRAGDGNEQFF,TGTGCTAGTGGTTTGGTACGGGCGGGGGACGGTAATGAGCAGTTCTTC
-,TRBV13,-,TRBJ1-3,CASSRQGTGNTIYF,TGTGCCAGCAGCCGTCAGGGTACCGGAAACACCATATATTTT
TRBD1,TRBV11-2,once,TRBJ1-1,CASSDRQGGTEAFF,TGTGCCAGCAGCGACCGACAGGGTGGAACTGAAGCTTTCTTT
-,TRBV7-2,-,TRBJ2-2,CASFRGAANTGELFF,TGTGCCAGCTTCCGGGGGGCCGCGAACACCGGGGAGCTGTTTTTT
-,TRBV29-1,-,TRBJ1-2,CSGGEDYGYTF,TGCAGCGGGGGGGAGGACTATGGCTACACCTTC
-,TRBV2,-,TRBJ2-3,CASRNAGITDTQYF,TGTGCCAGCCGAAATGCGGGGATAACAGATACGCAGTATTTT
TRBD2,TRBV9,-,TRBJ2-1,CASSRPGLAKEQFF,TGTGCCAGCAGCAGACCGGGACTAGCCAAAGAGCAGTTCTTC
-,TRBV7-6,-,TRBJ2-6,CASSFAGAGANVLTF,TGTGCCAGCAGCTTCGCAGGGGCTGGGGCCAACGTCCTGACTTTC
TRBD2,TRBV2,-,TRBJ2-5,CASSSGLAGQETQYF,TGTGCCAGCAGTTCGGGACTAGCGGGGCAAGAGACCCAGTACTTC
-,TRBV5-1,-,TRBJ2-3,CASSLQGQPNTDTQYF,TGCGCCAGCAGCTTGCAGGGCCAGCCCAACACAGATACGCAGTATTTT
-,TRBV5-6,-,TRBJ1-5,CASSLGGGSYQPQHF,TGTGCCAGCAGCTTGGGGGGCGGGAGCTATCAGCCCCAGCATTTT
-,TRBV30,-,TRBJ1-1,CAWSSGYNGVAFF,TGTGCCTGGAGTTCAGGGTATAACGGTGTAGCTTTCTTT
TRBD1,TRBV18,-,TRBJ1-5,CASSQDRSDQPQHF,TGTGCCAGCTCACAGGACAGGTCTGATCAGCCCCAGCATTTT
-,TRBV6-5,-,TRBJ2-7,CASSYSRTTTISEQYF,TGTGCCAGCAGTTACTCACGGACTACAACAATCTCCGAGCAGTACTTC
TRBD2,TRBV6-5,-,TRBJ2-1,CASSRIAGGLNEQFF,TGTGCCAGCAGTAGAATAGCGGGGGGCCTCAATGAGCAGTTCTTC
-,TRBV9,once,TRBJ1-6,CASSGRGQQSPLHF,TGTGCCAGCAGCGGACGCGGGCAGCAGTCACCCCTCCACTTT
TRBD1,TRBV6-5,-,TRBJ2-7,CASSTTGGGTYEQYF,TGTGCCAGCAGTACCACAGGGGGAGGAACCTACGAGCAGTACTTC
TRBD1,TRBV5-1,-,TRBJ2-2,CASSPVSWTGNTGELFF,TGCGCCAGCAGCCCGGTGTCGTGGACAGGGAACACCGGGGAGCTGTTTTTT
-,TRBV9,-,TRBJ2-7,CASSSGGEQYF,TGTGCCAGCAGCTCAGGAGGCGAGCAGTACTTC
TRBD1,TRBV2,-,TRBJ1-2,CASSEKQGLGSGYTF,TGTGCCAGCAGTGAAAAACAGGGGCTCGGGAGTGGCTACACCTTC
-,TRBV3-1/TRBV3-2,-,TRBJ1-2,CASSHYGRQGYGYTF,TGTGCCAGCAGCCATTACGGCCGCCAGGGATATGGCTACACCTTC
TRBD1,TRBV9,-,TRBJ1-1,CASRPGGSGGRSTEAFF,TGTGCCAGCCGTCCGGGGGGCTCAGGGGGCAGGAGCACTGAAGCTTTCTTT
-,TRBV4-1,once,TRBJ2-3,CASSHIIDTQYF,TGCGCCAGCAGCCATATAATTGATACGCAGTATTTT
-,TRBV28,-,TRBJ1-4,CASSRRVGTNEKLFF,TGTGCCAGCAGTCGCAGGGTCGGAACTAATGAAAAACTGTTTTTT
-,TRBV7-8,once,TRBJ1-4,CASSLVEAGEKLFF,TGTGCCAGCAGCTTAGTAGAGGCGGGAGAAAAACTGTTTTTT
TRBD2,TRBV7-3,-,TRBJ2-2,CASSLTGEGYTGELFF,TGTGCCAGCAGCTTAACGGGGGAGGGGTACACCGGGGAGCTGTTTTTT
TRBD2,TRBV11-2,once,TRBJ2-3,CASSLGTSGVLNTDTQYF,TGTGCCAGCAGCTTGGGGACTAGCGGGGTCCTCAACACAGATACGCAGTATTTT
-,TRBV5-6,-,TRBJ2-1,CASSLAGRGQFF,TGTGCCAGCAGCTTGGCCGGTAGGGGGCAGTTCTTC
-,TRBV3-1/TRBV3-2,-,TRBJ2-5,CAILQETQYF,TGTGCCATCCTACAAGAGACCCAGTACTTC
-,TRBV11-2,-,TRBJ2-7,CASSFTTYEQYF,TGTGCCAGCAGCTTTACAACCTACGAGCAGTACTTC
TRBD1,TRBV5-6,-,TRBJ2-7,CASSWGTASSYEQYF,TGTGCCAGCAGCTGGGGGACAGCCAGTTCCTACGAGCAGTACTTC
-,TRBV2,-,TRBJ1-3,CASSESRGGPYSGNTIYF,TGTGCCAGCAGTGAAAGTAGGGGGGGGCCCTACTCTGGAAACACCATATATTTT
-,TRBV6-5,-,TRBJ2-1,CASSSLRASGNEQFF,TGTGCCAGCAGCTCCTTGAGGGCCTCTGGGAATGAGCAGTTCTTC
TRBD2,TRBV3-1/TRBV3-2,-,TRBJ2-5,CASSLAGGGDQYF,TGTGCCAGCAGCCTAGCGGGAGGGGGGGACCAGTACTTC
-,TRBV5-1,-,TRBJ2-2,CASSLGQTGELFF,TGCGCCAGCAGCTTGGGGCAGACCGGGGAGCTGTTTTTT
-,TRBV7-8,-,TRBJ2-1,CASSFPPEREQFF,TGTGCCAGCAGCTTCCCCCCGGAGCGTGAGCAGTTCTTC
-,TRBV5-1,-,TRBJ1-6,CASSPSGTLNSPLHF,TGCGCCAGCAGCCCCTCCGGGACACTGAATTCACCCCTCCACTTT
-,TRBV11-2,many,TRBJ1-6,CASSFAAGDSPLHF,TGTGCCAGCAGCTTTGCGGCAGGGGACTCACCCCTCCACTTT